Below, 27 T cell receptor beta chains from the same sample are listed, as sequenced in a study of blood T cell repertoires in COVID-19. The assay was immunoSEQ multiplex PCR, and TCRdb's table has in-frame clones only and misses some. The sample lists 350,000 to 450,000 clones; nearly 90% were seen once. Input material: PBMCs or T cells enriched from blood (not recorded which). These receptors came from a woman aged 18-35 years who had been exposed to COVID-19.

The chain has TRBV4-1 and TRBJ1-3; D remains unclear. The CDR3 is 18 amino acids. Germline loops: CDR1 MGHRA, CDR2 YSYEKL. The ends were cut back, 1 base at V and 0 bases at J, with 16 bases in the middle. CDR3 in amino acids: CASSQVPPHTISGNTIYF. As DNA, the CDR3 is TGCGCCAGCAGCCAAGTCCCTCCCCACACAATCTCTGGAAACACCATATATTTT.

The V and J genes are TRBV19 and TRBJ1-2, with TRBD1 identical over 9 bases. From germline, CDR1 is LNHDA and CDR2 SQIVND (reference sequence). CDR3 size: 17 residues. The trim removed 3 bases at V and 0 bases at J, leaving 8 bases unmatched. The CDR3 sequence is CASSMSRTGGSNYGYTF. The CDR3, as DNA: TGTGCCAGTAGTATGTCCCGCACAGGGGGCTCTAACTATGGCTACACCTTC.

J is TRBJ2-3 and V is TRBV4-2; D gene unclear. The CDR3 is 14 residues long. V was cut by 1 base and J by 0 bases, with 5 bases left in between. Germline-derived CDR1 and CDR2 are LGHNA and YNFKEQ. The CDR3 nucleotides read TGTGCCAGCAGCCAAGCGGGTAGCACAGATACGCAGTATTTT. Amino acid sequence: CASSQAGSTDTQYF.

The CDR3 protein is CASLGLASTQYF. In DNA, the CDR3 is TGTGCCAGCCTAGGACTAGCGTCTACGCAGTATTTT. This sequence joins TRBV2 and TRBJ2-3, with TRBD2 identical over 9 bases. Germline-derived CDR1 and CDR2 are SNHLY and FYNNEI. Unmatched junction bases numbered 5, after V lost 8 bases and J lost 8 bases. CDR3 length: 12 residues.

The chain recombines TRBV9 with TRBJ2-7, with TRBD2 identical over 12 bases. After removal of 4 bases from V and 0 bases from J, the junction contained 5 bases not matched to a gene. This CDR3 has 16 residues. CDR1 and CDR2 from the germline V gene are SGDLS and YYNGEE. CDR3 coding DNA: TGTGCCAGCAGCCGTGGACTAGCGGGGAACTCCTACGAGCAGTACTTC. Protein: CASSRGLAGNSYEQYF.

In its sample, this clone was seen once. The rearrangement uses TRBV6-5 and TRBJ2-5; 10 bases fit TRBD2. The V and J ends lost 8 bases and 1 base, in that order; junction bases with no gene match: 7. The CDR3 sequence is 15 residues long. Germline lookup yields CDR1 MNHEY and CDR2 SVGAGI. In DNA form, the CDR3 reads TGTGCCAGCCTCCTAGCGGGAGCAGTCCAAGAGACCCAGTACTTC. Protein: CASLLAGAVQETQYF.

This chain joins TRBV6-1 and TRBJ2-3, with D possibly TRBD1 on 6 matching bases. Germline V CDR1 and CDR2: MNHNS, SASEGT. The CDR3 has 15 amino acids. V shed 2 bases and J shed 1 base, with 10 bases lying between them. The CDR3 sequence: CASSEIRGRTDTQYF. The DNA of the CDR3 is TGTGCCAGCAGTGAAATCAGGGGACGCACAGATACGCAGTATTTT.

V is TRBV27 and J is TRBJ2-2; no clear D. V was pared by 8 bases and J by 7 bases, with 8 bases between. CDR3 size: 11 residues. The germline V gene has CDR1 MNHEY and CDR2 SMNVEV (reference sequence). The CDR3 here is CASARIGELFF. DNA for the CDR3: TGTGCCAGCGCGCGGATCGGGGAGCTGTTTTTT.

CDR3 residues: CASSQVTGGGTGELFF. CDR3 DNA: TGTGCCAGCAGCCAGGTAACAGGGGGAGGCACCGGGGAGCTGTTTTTT. The chain links TRBV3-1 (or the pseudogene TRBV3-2) to TRBJ2-2; 8 bases match TRBD1. The CDR3 runs 16 residues. Germline V gives CDR1 LGHDT, CDR2 YNNKEL (reference sequence). With 3 bases clipped from V and 4 bases from J, the junction kept 7 bases outside the gene matches.

The chain links TRBV25-1 to TRBJ2-5; D might be TRBD2 (5 bases). The germline V gene encodes CDR1 MGHDK and CDR2 SYGVNS. This CDR3 is built from 15 residues. Trimming removed 0 bases at V and 3 bases at J, with 11 bases between. The CDR3 protein is CASSEYGEMEETQYF. In DNA, the CDR3 is TGTGCCAGCAGTGAATACGGGGAGATGGAAGAGACCCAGTACTTC. Together with reference TRBV25-1 and TRBJ2-5, the CDR3 gives the full variable domain: EADIYQTPRYLVIGTGKKITLECSQTMGHDKMYWYQQDPGMELHLIHYSYGVNSTEKGDLSSESTVSRIRTEHFPLTLESARPSHTSQYLCASSEYGEMEETQYFGPGTRLLVL.

The chain employs TRBV28 and TRBJ1-2, with D unresolved. V gave up 4 bases and J gave up 4 bases, with 13 bases separating them. Germline CDR1 reads MDHEN; CDR2 reads SYDVKM. The CDR3 is made up of 14 amino acids. The CDR3 protein is CASSSADRGYGYTF. The CDR3 DNA is TGTGCCAGCAGTTCCGCTGATCGGGGCTATGGCTACACCTTC.

The V and J genes are TRBV7-3 and TRBJ2-1; D possibly corresponds to TRBD2 (6 bases). The CDR3 is made up of 18 amino acids. Germline CDR1 is SGHTA and CDR2 is FQGTGA. Deletions cut 5 bases from V and 8 bases from J, with 28 bases between. Here the CDR3 DNA reads TGTGCCAGCAGCCTCCTTACTCCGGGGGAGCTTTCGGTCGATGAGCAGTTCTTC. As protein: CASSLLTPGELSVDEQFF.

The chain joins TRBV4-1 to TRBJ1-4, with D perhaps matching TRBD1 (6 bases). Germline CDR1 and CDR2: MGHRA and YSYEKL. V was shortened by 1 base and J by 8 bases, with 14 bases between the two germline ends. The CDR3 length is 15 residues. The CDR3 sequence is CASSQVGGREEKLFF. The DNA for the CDR3 is TGCGCCAGCAGCCAAGTTGGGGGGCGGGAGGAAAAACTGTTTTTT.

The chain couples TRBV21-1 to TRBJ1-5. TRBV21-1 is classified as a pseudogene. This CDR3 has 15 residues. CDR3 sequence: CASSKAWGGCQPQHF. The CDR3 DNA sequence: TGTGCCAGCAGCAAAGCTTGGGGGGGATGTCAGCCCCAGCATTTT.

CDR3 sequence reads: CASSLGSGAGVGETQYF. The CDR3 DNA reads TGTGCCAGCAGCTTAGGTTCGGGAGCGGGGGTGGGAGAGACCCAGTACTTC. The chain couples TRBV7-2 to TRBJ2-5, with 8 bases aligning to TRBD2. The junction had 11 bases not matched to a gene; V was cut back by 1 base and J by 4 bases. The CDR3 totals 17 residues. Germline lookup yields CDR1 SGHTA and CDR2 FQGNSA.

The count of this clone is one. The chain has TRBV7-9 and TRBJ1-2; 7 positions match TRBD1. Looked up from germline, CDR1 is SEHNR and CDR2 is FQNEAQ (reference sequence). The CDR3 is 12 amino acids. The V segment lost 5 bases and the J segment 9 bases; nucleotides outside the gene matches: 6. The CDR3 protein is CASSVGDSSYTF. CDR3 DNA sequence: TGTGCCAGCAGCGTCGGGGACAGTAGCTACACCTTC.

V gene TRBV7-2 combines with J gene TRBJ2-2, with 12 bases fitting TRBD2. Germline loops: CDR1 SGHTA, CDR2 FQGNSA. CDR3 length: 14 residues. The V segment lost 4 bases and the J segment 7 bases; nucleotides outside the gene matches: 1. The CDR3 here is CASSWTSGNGELFF. The DNA for the CDR3 is TGTGCCAGCAGCTGGACTAGCGGGAACGGGGAGCTGTTTTTT.

The V and J genes are TRBV7-6 and TRBJ2-7; D unresolved. The CDR3 has 13 amino acids. Looked up from germline, CDR1 is SGHVS and CDR2 is FNYEAQ. V shed 5 bases and J shed 2 bases, with 10 bases lying between them. CDR3: CASSPPRAYEQYF. The CDR3 DNA follows: TGTGCCAGCAGCCCCCCCCGCGCCTACGAGCAGTACTTC.

The chain combines TRBV5-1 with TRBJ2-5; 8 positions agree with TRBD1. Looked up from germline, CDR1 is SGHRS and CDR2 is YFSETQ. The CDR3 runs to 16 residues. Trimming took 7 bases from V and 4 from J; bases not matched to a gene: 15. The CDR3 sequence: CASRHPQGADRETQYF. DNA of the CDR3: TGCGCCAGCCGCCACCCCCAGGGGGCTGATAGAGAGACCCAGTACTTC.

This rearrangement joins TRBV18 to TRBJ1-2, with TRBD1 matching 10 bases. Germline CDR1 KGHSH, CDR2 LQKENI. The length of the CDR3 is 14 residues. V trimming: 4 bases; J trimming: 6 bases; junction bases outside the gene matches: 5. The CDR3 is CASSLTGTGDGYTF. CDR3 nucleotide sequence: TGTGCCAGCTCACTCACCGGGACAGGGGATGGCTACACCTTC.

V and J are TRBV20-1 and TRBJ2-3; 10 positions agree with TRBD2. The germline V gene encodes CDR1 DFQATT and CDR2 SNEGSKA (reference sequence). The trim removed 3 bases at V and 8 bases at J, leaving 11 bases unmatched. The length of the CDR3 is 15 residues. CDR3 loop: CSASRAGGPGGTQYF. The CDR3 DNA sequence: TGCAGTGCTAGTCGAGCGGGGGGGCCGGGTGGTACGCAGTATTTT.

The V and J genes are TRBV18 and TRBJ1-3; D remains unclear. V lost 1 base and J lost 4, with 11 bases in between. Looked up from germline, CDR1 is KGHSH and CDR2 is LQKENI. This CDR3 has 15 residues. CDR3 region: CASSPQRRVGNTIYF. The CDR3 bases are TGTGCCAGCTCACCACAAAGGCGGGTCGGAAACACCATATATTTT.

This clone turned up a few times. The chain links TRBV15 to TRBJ2-7; possibly TRBD1 for D (6 bases). Trimming stripped 1 base from V and 5 bases from J, with 18 bases between. This CDR3 is built from 16 residues. Germline V gene data show CDR1 as LNHNV and CDR2 as YYDKDF (reference sequence). The CDR3 loop reads CATSRVPSTGIHEQYF. CDR3 DNA sequence: TGTGCCACCAGCAGAGTGCCCTCTACAGGGATCCACGAGCAGTACTTC.

The gene calls are TRBV3-1 (or the pseudogene TRBV3-2) and TRBJ1-3; 9 nucleotides match TRBD1. The CDR3 loop spans 16 amino acids. Germline values: CDR1 LGHDT, CDR2 YNNKEL (reference sequence). The V segment lost 6 bases and the J segment 0 bases; nucleotides outside the gene matches: 6. CDR3 nucleotide sequence: TGTGCCAGCAGTGGGACAGGGAGAATCTCTGGAAACACCATATATTTT. It specifies CASSGTGRISGNTIYF.

V is TRBV5-4 and J is TRBJ1-6; D perhaps matches TRBD1 (6 bases). Per the germline V gene, CDR1 is SGHNT and CDR2 is YYREEE (reference sequence). This CDR3 has 17 residues. The ends were cut back, 0 bases at V and 2 bases at J, with 12 bases in the middle. Here the CDR3 reads CASSLVQGPTYNSPLHF. As DNA, the CDR3 is TGTGCCAGCAGCTTGGTCCAGGGGCCCACCTATAATTCACCCCTCCACTTT.

The CDR3 sequence: CASSFKDRNYGYTF. In DNA, the CDR3 is TGTGCCAGCTCATTTAAAGACAGAAACTATGGCTACACCTTC. The rearrangement joins TRBV18 to TRBJ1-2; D might be TRBD1 (5 bases). V was cut by 5 bases and J by 2 bases, with 12 bases left in between. Germline V gene data show CDR1 as KGHSH and CDR2 as LQKENI. The CDR3 loop spans 14 amino acids.

V gene TRBV5-6 combines with J gene TRBJ1-6; D gene unclear. Trimming removed 7 bases from V and 4 bases from J, with 18 bases in between. The CDR3 extends over 16 amino acids. Germline CDR1 is SGHDT and CDR2 is YYEEEE. CDR3 sequence (DNA): TGTGCCAGCTCCCCCGTCCCCACAGCTTATAATTCACCCCTCCACTTT. Translated: CASSPVPTAYNSPLHF.